This paragraph covers one T cell receptor (beta chain) sequence. Its antigen is still unknown. This entry comes from a study of OX40 agonist ivuxolimab in advanced cancers. Profiled with immunoSEQ multiplex PCR; TCRdb holds only in-frame clones, not every one. The sample consists of about 78,000 clones, roughly 84% of them appearing once. The CDR3 has 11 residues. Germline V gene sequence: CDR1 DFQATT, CDR2 SNEGSKA (reference sequence). Losses at the gene ends were 6 bases for V and 6 bases for J; bases not matched to a gene: 3. Study findings and constraints: With doses of 0.1 to 3.0 mg/kg, CD4+ and CD8+ blood T cells had undergone clonal expansion by week 6.

The V call is TRBV20-1, the J call TRBJ2-3; TRBD1 agrees at 7 bases. Sequences were derived from CD4+ or CD8+ T cells sorted from blood, sampled in a trial of the OX40 agonist ivuxolimab. The receptor was isolated from an adult with an advanced solid tumor such as melanoma, head and neck, liver or kidney cancer. The CDR3 here is CSANRGDTQYF. In nucleotides, the CDR3 is TGCAGTGCGAACAGGGGTGATACGCAGTATTTT.